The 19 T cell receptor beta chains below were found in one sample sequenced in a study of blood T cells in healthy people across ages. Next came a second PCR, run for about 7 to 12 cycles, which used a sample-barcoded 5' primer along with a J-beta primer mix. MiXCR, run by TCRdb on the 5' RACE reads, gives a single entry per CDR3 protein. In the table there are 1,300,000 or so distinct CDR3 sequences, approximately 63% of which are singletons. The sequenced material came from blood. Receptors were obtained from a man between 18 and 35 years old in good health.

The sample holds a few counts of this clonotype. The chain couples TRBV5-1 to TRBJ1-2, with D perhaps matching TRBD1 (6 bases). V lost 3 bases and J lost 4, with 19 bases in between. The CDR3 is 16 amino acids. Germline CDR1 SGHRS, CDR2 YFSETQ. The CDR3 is CASSSTTGSDRYGYTF. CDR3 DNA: TGCGCCAGCAGCTCAACTACAGGGAGCGATCGCTATGGCTACACCTTC.

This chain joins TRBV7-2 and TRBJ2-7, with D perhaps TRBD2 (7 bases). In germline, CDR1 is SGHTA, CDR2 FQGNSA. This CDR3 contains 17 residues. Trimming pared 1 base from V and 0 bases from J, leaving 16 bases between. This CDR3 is CASSLGGGAGSSYEQYF. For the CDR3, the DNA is TGTGCCAGCAGCTTAGGGGGGGGGGCAGGTAGCTCCTACGAGCAGTACTTC.

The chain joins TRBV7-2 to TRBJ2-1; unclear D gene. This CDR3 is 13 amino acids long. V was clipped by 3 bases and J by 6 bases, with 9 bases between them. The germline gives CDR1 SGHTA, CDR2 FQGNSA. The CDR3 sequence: CASSFPPGNEQFF. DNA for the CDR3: TGTGCCAGCAGCTTTCCTCCCGGCAATGAGCAGTTCTTC.

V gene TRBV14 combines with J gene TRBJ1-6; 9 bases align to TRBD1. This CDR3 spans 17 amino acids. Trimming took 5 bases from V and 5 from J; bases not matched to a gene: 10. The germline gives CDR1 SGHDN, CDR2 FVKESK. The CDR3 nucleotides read TGTGCCAGCAGCAACAACGACAGGGGGTACAATAATTCACCCCTCCACTTT. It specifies CASSNNDRGYNNSPLHF.

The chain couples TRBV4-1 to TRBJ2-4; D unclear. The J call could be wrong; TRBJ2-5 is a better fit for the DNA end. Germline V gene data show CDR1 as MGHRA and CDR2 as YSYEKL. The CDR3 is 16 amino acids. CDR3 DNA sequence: TGCGCCAGCAGCCAAGGTGTGAGGAGACCAAGAGAGACCCAGTACTTC. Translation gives CASSQGVRRPRETQYF.

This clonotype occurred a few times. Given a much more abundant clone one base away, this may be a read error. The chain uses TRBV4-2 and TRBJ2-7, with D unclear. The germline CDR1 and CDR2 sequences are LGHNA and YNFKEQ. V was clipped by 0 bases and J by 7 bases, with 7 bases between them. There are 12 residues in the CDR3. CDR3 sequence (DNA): TGTGCCAGCAGCCAAGAGGTCCATGAGCAGTACTTC. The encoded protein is CASSQEVHEQYF.

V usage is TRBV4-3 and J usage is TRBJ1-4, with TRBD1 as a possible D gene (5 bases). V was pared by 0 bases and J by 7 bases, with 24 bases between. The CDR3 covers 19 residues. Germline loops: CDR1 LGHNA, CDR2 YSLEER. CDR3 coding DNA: TGCGCCAGCAGCCAAGATCCCGGGGGAAGGGTGTTGCAGGCTGAAAAACTGTTTTTT. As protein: CASSQDPGGRVLQAEKLFF.

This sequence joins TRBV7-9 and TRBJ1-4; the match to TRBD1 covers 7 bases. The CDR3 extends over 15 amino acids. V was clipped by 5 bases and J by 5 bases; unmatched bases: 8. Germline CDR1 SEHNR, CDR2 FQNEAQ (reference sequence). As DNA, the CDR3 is TGTGCCAGCAGCCACATCACAGGGGAGAATGAAAAACTGTTTTTT. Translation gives CASSHITGENEKLFF.

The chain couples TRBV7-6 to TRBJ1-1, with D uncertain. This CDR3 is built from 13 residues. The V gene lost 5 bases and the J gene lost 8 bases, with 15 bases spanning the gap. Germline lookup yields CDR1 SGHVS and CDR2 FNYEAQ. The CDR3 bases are TGTGCCAGCAGCGCGGTACAAGGTTTAGAAGCTTTCTTT. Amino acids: CASSAVQGLEAFF. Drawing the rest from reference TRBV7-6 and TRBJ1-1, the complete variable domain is GAGVSQSPRYKVTKRGQDVALRCDPISGHVSLYWYRQALGQGPEFLTYFNYEAQQDKSGLPNDRFSAERPEGSISTLTIQRTEQRDSAMYRCASSAVQGLEAFFGQGTRLTVV.

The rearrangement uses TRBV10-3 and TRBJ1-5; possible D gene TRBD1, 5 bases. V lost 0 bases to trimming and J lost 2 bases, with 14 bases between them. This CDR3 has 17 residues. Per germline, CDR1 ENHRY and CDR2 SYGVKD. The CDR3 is CAISESTGRGGNQPQHF. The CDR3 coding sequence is TGTGCCATCAGTGAGTCGACGGGGCGTGGGGGCAATCAGCCCCAGCATTTT.

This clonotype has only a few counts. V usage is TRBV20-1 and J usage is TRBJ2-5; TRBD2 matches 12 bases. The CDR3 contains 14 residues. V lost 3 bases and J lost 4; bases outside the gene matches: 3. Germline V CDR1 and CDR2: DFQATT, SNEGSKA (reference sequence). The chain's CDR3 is CSASLGLAGETQYF. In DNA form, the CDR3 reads TGCAGTGCTAGTTTGGGACTAGCGGGAGAGACCCAGTACTTC.

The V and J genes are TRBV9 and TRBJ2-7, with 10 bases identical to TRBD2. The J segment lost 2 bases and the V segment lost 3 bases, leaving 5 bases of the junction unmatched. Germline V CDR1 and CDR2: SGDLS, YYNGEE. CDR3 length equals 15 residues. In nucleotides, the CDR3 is TGTGCCAGCAGCGCAGCCCTAGCGGGGGCCTACGAGCAGTACTTC. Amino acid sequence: CASSAALAGAYEQYF. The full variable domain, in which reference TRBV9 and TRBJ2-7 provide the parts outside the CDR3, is DSGVTQTPKHLITATGQRVTLRCSPRSGDLSVYWYQQSLDQGLQFLIQYYNGEERAKGNILERFSAQQFPDLHSELNLSSLELGDSALYFCASSAALAGAYEQYFGPGTRLTVT.

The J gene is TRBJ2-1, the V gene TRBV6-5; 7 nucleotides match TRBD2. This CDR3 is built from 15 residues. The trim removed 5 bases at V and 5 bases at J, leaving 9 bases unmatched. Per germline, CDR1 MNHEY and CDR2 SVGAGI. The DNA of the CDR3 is TGTGCCAGCAGTACTCGACTAGCCGCCCACAATGAGCAGTTCTTC. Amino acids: CASSTRLAAHNEQFF.

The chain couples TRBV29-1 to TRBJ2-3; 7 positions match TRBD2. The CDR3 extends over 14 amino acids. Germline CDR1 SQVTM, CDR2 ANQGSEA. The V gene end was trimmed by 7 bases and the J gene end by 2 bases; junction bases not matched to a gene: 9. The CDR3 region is CSATPGGPTDTQYF. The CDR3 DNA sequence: TGCAGCGCTACCCCGGGGGGACCCACAGATACGCAGTATTTT.

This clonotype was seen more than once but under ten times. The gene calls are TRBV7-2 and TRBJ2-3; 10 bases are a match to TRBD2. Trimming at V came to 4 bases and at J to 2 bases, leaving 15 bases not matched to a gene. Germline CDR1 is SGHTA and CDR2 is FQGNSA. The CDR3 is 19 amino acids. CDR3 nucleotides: TGTGCCAGCAGCTCCAAAAGGGGAGGACTAGCGGCTAACACAGATACGCAGTATTTT. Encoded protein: CASSSKRGGLAANTDTQYF.

This CDR3 is CASSQTSGGPYNEQFF. The CDR3 DNA follows: TGTGCCAGCAGCCAGACTAGCGGGGGACCCTACAATGAGCAGTTCTTC. The chain is built from TRBV3-1 and TRBJ2-1, with TRBD2 matching over 12 bases. The germline V gene has CDR1 LGHDT and CDR2 YNNKEL (reference sequence). V lost 3 bases and J lost 2; bases outside the gene matches: 2. CDR3 size: 16 residues.

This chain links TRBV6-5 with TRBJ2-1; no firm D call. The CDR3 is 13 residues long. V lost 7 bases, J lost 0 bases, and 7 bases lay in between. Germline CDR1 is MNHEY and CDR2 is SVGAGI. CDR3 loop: CASKSSSYNEQFF. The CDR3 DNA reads TGTGCCAGCAAGTCAAGCTCCTACAATGAGCAGTTCTTC.

Written as DNA, the CDR3 is TGTGCCAGCAGTTTTGGCGGGGGGATCGTCGATGAGCAGTTCTTC. As protein: CASSFGGGIVDEQFF. This chain joins TRBV27 and TRBJ2-1, with 8 bases aligning to TRBD2. V lost 3 bases and J lost 8; bases outside the gene matches: 9. CDR1 is MNHEY and CDR2 is SMNVEV in the germline V gene (reference sequence). This CDR3 region has 15 residues.

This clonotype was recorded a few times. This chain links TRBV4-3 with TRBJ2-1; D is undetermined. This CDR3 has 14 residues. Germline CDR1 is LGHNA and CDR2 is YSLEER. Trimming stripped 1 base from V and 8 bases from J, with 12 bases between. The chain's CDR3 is CASSQVTGHDEQFF. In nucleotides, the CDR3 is TGCGCCAGCAGCCAAGTAACGGGCCACGATGAGCAGTTCTTC.